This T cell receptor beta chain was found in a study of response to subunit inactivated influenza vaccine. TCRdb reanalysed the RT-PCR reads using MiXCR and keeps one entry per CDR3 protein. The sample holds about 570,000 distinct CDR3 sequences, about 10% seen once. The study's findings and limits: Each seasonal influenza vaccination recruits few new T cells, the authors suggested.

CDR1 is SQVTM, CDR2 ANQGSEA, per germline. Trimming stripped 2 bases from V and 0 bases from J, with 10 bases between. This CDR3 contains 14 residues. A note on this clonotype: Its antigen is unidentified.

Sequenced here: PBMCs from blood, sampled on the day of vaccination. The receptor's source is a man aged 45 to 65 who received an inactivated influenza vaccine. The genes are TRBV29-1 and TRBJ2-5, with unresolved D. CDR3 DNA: TGCAGCGTTGAATACCGGCTAGACCAAGAGACCCAGTACTTC. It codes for CSVEYRLDQETQYF.